The 14 T cell receptor beta chains below were found in one sample sequenced in a study of a mutant IDH1 vaccine in newly diagnosed glioma. Documented time point: baseline, week 1 (first vaccination visit). As for treatment: pre-vaccination baseline after standard-of-care therapy. Sequenced by immunoSEQ multiplex PCR; TCRdb stores in-frame clones only, minus some. Among 50,000 or so clones listed, 80% to 90% were seen once. The starting material was PBMCs, obtained from a glioma patient treated with radiotherapy, temozolomide or both. These receptors were taken from a man between 40 and 49 years old with glioma.

The gene calls are TRBV14 and TRBJ1-2; possible D gene TRBD1, 6 bases. The length of the CDR3 is 16 residues. CDR1 and CDR2 (germline): SGHDN, FVKESK. Trimming cost V 1 base and J 3 bases, with 15 bases left between them. The CDR3 sequence: CASSQGRGLPYYGYTF. The DNA for the CDR3 is TGTGCCAGCAGCCAAGGTCGGGGGCTCCCCTACTATGGCTACACCTTC.

This clone has more than one count but fewer than ten. V usage is TRBV19 and J usage is TRBJ2-7; 9 bases agree with TRBD1. In germline, CDR1 is LNHDA, CDR2 SQIVND (reference sequence). V gave up 4 bases and J gave up 2 bases; unmatched junction bases: 9. This CDR3 region has 16 residues. The CDR3 sequence: CASSKSGTGRTYEQYF. As DNA, the CDR3 is TGTGCCAGTAGTAAATCCGGGACAGGGCGTACCTACGAGCAGTACTTC.

CDR3 protein: CASSRGGLSPYEQYF. CDR3 nucleotides: TGTGCCAGCAGCCGAGGGGGGTTAAGCCCCTACGAGCAGTACTTC. The chain combines TRBV7-9 with TRBJ2-7; the D gene could be TRBD1 or TRBD2 (6 bases each). Germline CDR1 reads SEHNR; CDR2 reads FQNEAQ (reference sequence). This CDR3 is built from 15 residues. V was cut by 5 bases and J by 2 bases, with 16 bases left in between.

V usage is TRBV5-1 and J usage is TRBJ1-5; D is possibly TRBD1 (6 bases). CDR1 and CDR2 from the germline V gene are SGHRS and YFSETQ. The CDR3 contains 14 residues. Trimming took off 0 bases at V and 7 bases at J, with 11 bases between the two ends. The CDR3 protein is CASSLGGRGQPQHF. In nucleotides, the CDR3 is TGCGCCAGCAGCTTGGGGGGCAGGGGCCAGCCCCAGCATTTT.

The chain is built from TRBV7-9 and TRBJ2-2; 8 bases are shared with TRBD1. V lost 5 bases and J lost 0; bases outside the gene matches: 8. Per the germline V gene, CDR1 is SEHNR and CDR2 is FQNEAQ (reference sequence). This CDR3 spans 17 amino acids. The CDR3 DNA is TGTGCCAGCAGCCCCCCCCAGGGGGCGACGAACACCGGGGAGCTGTTTTTT. Its protein product is CASSPPQGATNTGELFF.

The chain is built from TRBV7-2 and TRBJ1-1; perhaps TRBD1 as D (5 bases). Germline V CDR1 and CDR2: SGHTA, FQGNSA. The CDR3 covers 12 residues. The V end lost 6 bases, the J end lost 1 base, and 6 bases lay between the germline ends. CDR3 in amino acids: CASRTGNTEAFF. The CDR3 coding sequence is TGTGCCAGCAGAACAGGGAACACTGAAGCTTTCTTT.

The V and J genes are TRBV18 and TRBJ2-2, with D possibly TRBD1 on 6 matching bases. The ends were cut back, 5 bases at V and 3 bases at J, with 16 bases in the middle. The length of the CDR3 is 16 residues. CDR1 and CDR2 (germline): KGHSH, LQKENI. Here the CDR3 DNA reads TGTGCCAGCTCAGTTCTCCGGGACACATACACCGGGGAGCTGTTTTTT. The encoded protein is CASSVLRDTYTGELFF.

The rearrangement links TRBV5-4 to TRBJ2-1, with 11 bases identical to TRBD2. Germline V CDR1 and CDR2: SGHNT, YYREEE (reference sequence). After removal of 4 bases from V and 9 bases from J, the junction contained 15 bases not matched to a gene. This CDR3 contains 17 residues. CDR3 nucleotide sequence: TGTGCCAGCAGCCTTGGGACTAGCGGAACAAAAGGGGGTGAGCAGTTCTTC. As protein: CASSLGTSGTKGGEQFF.

The chain joins TRBV6-4 to TRBJ1-1; D not resolved. Germline assignment: CDR1 MRHNA and CDR2 SNTAGT. The CDR3 spans 10 residues. The CDR3 sequence: CAGLATEAFF. CDR3 nucleotide sequence: TGTGCAGGGTTGGCCACTGAAGCTTTCTTT.

This clone was recorded only once. In DNA form, the CDR3 reads TGTGCCACCGCTAGCGGGAGCTACGAGCAGTACTTC. Its protein is CATASGSYEQYF. The V and J genes are TRBV15 and TRBJ2-7, with 10 nucleotides matching TRBD2. The CDR3 is 12 amino acids. Germline V gives CDR1 LNHNV, CDR2 YYDKDF (reference sequence). V shed 8 bases and J 3 bases; nucleotides not matched to a gene: 1.

There are a few counts of this clone. The chain has TRBV7-8 and TRBJ2-7; 7 bases are shared with TRBD1. This CDR3 comprises 17 residues. The trim removed 5 bases at V and 2 bases at J, leaving 15 bases unmatched. Looked up from germline, CDR1 is SGHVS and CDR2 is FQNEAQ. Here the CDR3 reads CASSRSSGQVPTYEQYF. The CDR3 DNA is TGTGCCAGCAGCAGATCTTCCGGACAGGTTCCGACCTACGAGCAGTACTTC.

The count of this clone is one. The chain links TRBV7-9 to TRBJ2-1, with D perhaps assigned TRBD1 or TRBD2 (5 bases each). This CDR3 region has 15 residues. Germline assignment: CDR1 SEHNR and CDR2 FQNEAQ (reference sequence). With 5 bases removed from V and 7 bases from J, the gap between germline ends came to 18 bases. The CDR3 sequence: CASSLPGTLANEQFF. The CDR3 DNA reads TGTGCCAGCAGCCTCCCCGGGACCTTAGCGAATGAGCAGTTCTTC.

V is TRBV18 and J is TRBJ1-4, with D unresolved. CDR1 is KGHSH, CDR2 LQKENI, per germline. The V gene lost 3 bases and the J gene lost 2 bases, with 7 bases spanning the gap. The CDR3 totals 14 residues. DNA for the CDR3: TGTGCCAGCTCACCCGCGAGCACTAATGAAAAACTGTTTTTT. Translating it yields CASSPASTNEKLFF. Full variable domain (outside the CDR3, taken from reference TRBV18 and TRBJ1-4): NAGVMQNPRHLVRRRGQEARLRCSPMKGHSHVYWYRQLPEEGLKFMVYLQKENIIDESGMPKERFSAEFPKEGPSILRIQQVVRGDSAAYFCASSPASTNEKLFFGSGTQLSVL.

The chain has TRBV6-6 and TRBJ2-5, with D tentatively TRBD1 (6 bases). This CDR3 is 14 amino acids long. V lost 5 bases and J 13 bases, leaving 23 bases between the germline ends. Germline V gene sequence: CDR1 MNHNY, CDR2 SVGAGI (reference sequence). The CDR3 reads CASSQLSHQGLWYF. The CDR3 DNA reads TGTGCCAGCAGTCAGCTATCCCACCAGGGGCTTTGGTACTTC.